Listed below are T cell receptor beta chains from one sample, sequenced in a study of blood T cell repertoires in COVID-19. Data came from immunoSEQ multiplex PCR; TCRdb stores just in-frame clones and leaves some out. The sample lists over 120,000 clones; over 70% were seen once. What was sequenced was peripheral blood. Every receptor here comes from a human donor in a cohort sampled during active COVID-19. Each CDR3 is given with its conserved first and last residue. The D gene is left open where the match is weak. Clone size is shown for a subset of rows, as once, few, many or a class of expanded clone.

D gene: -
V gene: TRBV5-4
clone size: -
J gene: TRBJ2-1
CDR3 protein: CASSLGRGPYNEQFF
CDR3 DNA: TGTGCCAGCAGCTTGGGGCGGGGGCCCTACAATGAGCAGTTCTTC

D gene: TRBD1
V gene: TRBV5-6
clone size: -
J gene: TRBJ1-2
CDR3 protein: CASSSKGAGLYGYTF
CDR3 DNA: TGTGCCAGCAGCTCAAAGGGGGCAGGTCTTTATGGCTACACCTTC

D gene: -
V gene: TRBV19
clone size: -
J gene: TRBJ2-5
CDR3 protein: CASSWTATQETQYF
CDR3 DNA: TGTGCCAGTAGTTGGACAGCAACCCAAGAGACCCAGTACTTC

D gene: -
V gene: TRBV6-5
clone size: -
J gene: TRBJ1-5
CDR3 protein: CASRGAGLGQPQHF
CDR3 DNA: TGTGCCAGCAGGGGAGCCGGGTTGGGACAGCCCCAGCATTTT

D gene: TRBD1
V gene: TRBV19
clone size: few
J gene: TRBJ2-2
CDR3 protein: CASSHRGTGELFF
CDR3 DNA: TGTGCCAGTAGTCACAGGGGAACCGGGGAGCTGTTTTTT

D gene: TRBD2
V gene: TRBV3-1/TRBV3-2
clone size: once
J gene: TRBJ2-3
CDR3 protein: CASSPRGGASTDTQYF
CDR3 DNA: TGTGCCAGCAGCCCGCGGGGAGGGGCGAGCACAGATACGCAGTATTTT

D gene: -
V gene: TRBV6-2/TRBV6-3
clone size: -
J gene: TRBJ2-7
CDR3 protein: CASSYSLVRGAYEQYF
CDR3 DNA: TGTGCCAGCAGTTACTCTCTTGTCAGGGGTGCCTACGAGCAGTACTTC

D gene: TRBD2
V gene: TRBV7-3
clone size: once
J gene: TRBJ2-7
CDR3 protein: CASLETSGQGSNYEQYF
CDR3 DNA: TGTGCCAGCCTCGAGACTAGCGGCCAGGGCTCGAACTACGAGCAGTACTTC

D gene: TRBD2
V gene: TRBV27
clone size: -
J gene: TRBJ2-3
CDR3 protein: CASSFQTGGTQYF
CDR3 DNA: TGTGCCAGCAGTTTTCAAACGGGGGGTACGCAGTATTTT

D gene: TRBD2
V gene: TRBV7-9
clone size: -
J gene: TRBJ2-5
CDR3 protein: CASSLSSGGAQETQYF
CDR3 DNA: TGTGCCAGCAGCTTATCCAGCGGGGGGGCTCAAGAGACCCAGTACTTC

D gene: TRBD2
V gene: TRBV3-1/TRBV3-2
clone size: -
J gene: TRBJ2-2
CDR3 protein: CASSQGLAGGSNTGELFF
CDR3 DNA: TGTGCCAGCAGCCAAGGTTTGGCGGGAGGATCGAACACCGGGGAGCTGTTTTTT

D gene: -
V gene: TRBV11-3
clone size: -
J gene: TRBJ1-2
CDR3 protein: CASSLTGGGNYGYTF
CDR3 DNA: TGTGCCAGCAGCTTGACCGGGGGGGGAAACTATGGCTACACCTTC

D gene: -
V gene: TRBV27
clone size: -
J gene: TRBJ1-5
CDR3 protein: CATGGLSQPQHF
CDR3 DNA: TGTGCCACCGGAGGCTTAAGTCAGCCCCAGCATTTT

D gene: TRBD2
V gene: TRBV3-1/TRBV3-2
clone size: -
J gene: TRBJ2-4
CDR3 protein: CASSVSRTSGNIQYF
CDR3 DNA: TGTGCCAGCAGTGTAAGCCGGACTAGCGGAAACATTCAGTACTTC

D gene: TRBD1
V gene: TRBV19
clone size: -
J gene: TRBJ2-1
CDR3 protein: CASSPGQGAYNEQFF
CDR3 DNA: TGTGCCAGTAGCCCCGGACAGGGGGCCTACAATGAGCAGTTCTTC

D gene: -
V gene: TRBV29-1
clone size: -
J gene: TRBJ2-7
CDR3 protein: CSVEVTQAEQYF
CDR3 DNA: TGCAGCGTTGAAGTAACCCAGGCCGAGCAGTACTTC

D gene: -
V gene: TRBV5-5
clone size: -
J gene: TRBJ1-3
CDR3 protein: CASSLREASSGNTIYF
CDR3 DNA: TGTGCCAGCAGCTTGAGAGAGGCGAGCTCTGGAAACACCATATATTTT

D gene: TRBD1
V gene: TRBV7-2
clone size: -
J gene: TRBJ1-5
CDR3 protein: CASSEPGQVSNQPQHF
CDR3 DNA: TGTGCCAGCAGCGAGCCGGGACAGGTTAGCAATCAGCCCCAGCATTTT

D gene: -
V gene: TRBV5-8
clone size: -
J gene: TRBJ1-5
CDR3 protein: CASSLGDQPQHF
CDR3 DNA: TGTGCCAGCAGTCTAGGGGATCAGCCCCAGCATTTT

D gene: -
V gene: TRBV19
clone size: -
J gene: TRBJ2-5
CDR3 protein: CASSPQGPRGETQYF
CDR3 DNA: TGTGCCAGTAGTCCACAGGGCCCTAGGGGAGAGACCCAGTACTTC